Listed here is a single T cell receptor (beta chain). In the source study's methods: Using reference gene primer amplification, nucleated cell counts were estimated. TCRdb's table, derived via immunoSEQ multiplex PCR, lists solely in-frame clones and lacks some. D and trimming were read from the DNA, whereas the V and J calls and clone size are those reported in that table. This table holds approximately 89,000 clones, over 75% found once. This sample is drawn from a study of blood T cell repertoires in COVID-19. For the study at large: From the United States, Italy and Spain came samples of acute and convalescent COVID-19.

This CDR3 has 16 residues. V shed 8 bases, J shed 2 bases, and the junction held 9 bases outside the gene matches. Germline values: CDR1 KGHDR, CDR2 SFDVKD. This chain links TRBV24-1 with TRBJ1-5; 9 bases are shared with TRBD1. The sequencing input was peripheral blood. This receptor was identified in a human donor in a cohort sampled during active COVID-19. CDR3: CATKKDRGRGNQPQHF. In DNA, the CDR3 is TGTGCCACCAAGAAGGACAGGGGTCGGGGCAATCAGCCCCAGCATTTT.